This T cell receptor beta chain is from a study of blood T cell repertoires in COVID-19. Study overall: Specimens from acute and convalescent COVID-19 originated in the United States, Italy and Spain.

Original processing methods: Reference gene primer amplification in the assay estimated nucleated cell counts. Method: immunoSEQ multiplex PCR; TCRdb's copy keeps in-frame clones and lacks some. The V and J calls and clone size were taken over from that table, and D and trimming were inferred from the DNA. This table holds 250,000 to 300,000 clones, over 75% found once. This clone appeared once. Germline CDR1 and CDR2: LNHDA and SQIVND (reference sequence). This CDR3 contains 14 residues. Trimming cost V 3 bases and J 7 bases; bases outside gene matches: 5. The specimen sequenced was PBMCs or T cells enriched from blood (not recorded which). The sequence was collected from a woman aged 45 to 65 who had recovered from COVID-19. The rearrangement links TRBV19 to TRBJ1-4; 7 positions match TRBD1. The CDR3 is CASSMGQLAEKLFF. The DNA for the CDR3 is TGTGCCAGTAGTATGGGACAGCTGGCTGAAAAACTGTTTTTT.